This T cell receptor (beta chain) was documented in a study of T cell changes during pregnancy in multiple sclerosis (dated by TCRdb to the late 2010s). Regarding the complete study: The study looked at changes in the T cell repertoire across pregnancy in women with multiple sclerosis.

Including the terminal cysteine and phenylalanine, the CDR3 comprises 14 residues. The only DNA kept is the CDR3, 42 bases in frame from the first base. Unmatched junction bases come to 7, with V trimmed by 4 bases and J by 3 bases. CDR1 is given as SGHRS and CDR2 as YFSETQ, both from the germline V gene. This clone showed up just once. Its antigen is not yet known. Base qualities are not recorded, but no much larger clone differs from it by a single base. Library preparation was by the immunoSEQ multiplex PCR assay. TCRdb stores this immuneACCESS table with in-frame sequences only. Part of the clones is absent; in the studies checked, under half of the shortfall reflects unresolved V genes, and no reason is known for the rest. Within this sample are more than 55,000 clones, with approximately 94% of them counted one time only. Of the sample, around 3.2% falls within the top ten clones.

This TCR came from a female donor with multiple sclerosis, enrolled in a pregnancy study. Sequenced here: CD8+ T cells from peripheral blood mononuclear cells, sampled in the third trimester of pregnancy. Rearrangement joined TRBV5-1 to TRBJ2-7, and TRBD1 matches 7 of the central bases. CDR3 reads: CASSRRDRNYEQYF. The DNA is as follows: TGCGCCAGCAGCCGCCGGGACAGAAACTACGAGCAGTACTTC.